This T cell receptor beta chain is from a study of blood T cell repertoires in COVID-19. Measured with immunoSEQ multiplex PCR; TCRdb has only the in-frame clones, and not every one. Of approximately 170,000 clones in the sample, roughly 93% were seen once. Unmatched junction bases numbered 0, after V lost 2 bases and J lost 3 bases. CDR1 is MNHEY, CDR2 SMNVEV, per germline (reference sequence). The CDR3 sequence is 15 residues long. Specimen: peripheral blood. V gene TRBV27 combines with J gene TRBJ2-1; 11 nucleotides align to TRBD1. The receptor was isolated from a man younger than 30 with COVID-19, enrolled during active disease. CDR3 sequence reads: CASSLGTGGYNEQFF. The CDR3 DNA follows: TGTGCCAGCAGTTTAGGGACAGGGGGCTACAATGAGCAGTTCTTC.